This TCR beta chain was sequenced for a study of cytomegalovirus exposure and HLA in healthy donors. Though nominally healthy at sampling, donors likely had unrecorded immune exposures. The PCR contained 60 Vbeta and 13 Jbeta primers. Method: immunoSEQ multiplex PCR; TCRdb's copy keeps in-frame clones and lacks some. In the table there are about 140,000 clones, roughly three fifths of which are singletons. Study-level points and caveats: A later analysis showed that HLA-associated TCR beta chains had undergone more clonal expansion than equally common others. Reportedly, a later analysis found an Asian-associated ancestry cluster had fewer N-insertions than the approximately 640-donor mean.

This clone was seen a handful of times. Antigen: not known. The germline V gene has CDR1 SGHAT and CDR2 FQNNGV. The CDR3 is 16 amino acids. Trimming took 6 bases from V and 9 from J; bases not matched to a gene: 14. The chain joins TRBV11-2 to TRBJ1-4; 9 nucleotides line up with TRBD1. This TCR derives from a woman aged 40 to 50 in good health and CMV-seronegative. Sequenced material: PBMCs. The CDR3 region has the DNA TGTGCCAGCAGATGTGGACAGGGGTGGAGGGTAAAAAAACTGTTTTTT. Its protein is CASRCGQGWRVKKLFF.